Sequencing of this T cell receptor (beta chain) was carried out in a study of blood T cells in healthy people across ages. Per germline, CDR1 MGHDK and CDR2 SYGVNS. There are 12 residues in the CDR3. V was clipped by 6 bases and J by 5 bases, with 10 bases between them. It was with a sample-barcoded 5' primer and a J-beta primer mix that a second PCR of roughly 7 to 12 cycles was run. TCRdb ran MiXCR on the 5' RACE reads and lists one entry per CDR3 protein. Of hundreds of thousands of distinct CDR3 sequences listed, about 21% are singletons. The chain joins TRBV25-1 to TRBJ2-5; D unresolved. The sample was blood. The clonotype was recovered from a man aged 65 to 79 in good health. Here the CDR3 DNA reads TGTGCCAGCAGCGATTTTCGTGAGACCCAGTACTTC. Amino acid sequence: CASSDFRETQYF.